This T cell receptor (beta chain) was obtained from a study of control samples from healthy donors and cancer patients. This CDR3 is built from 16 residues. V was shortened by 4 bases and J by 0 bases, with 15 bases between the two germline ends. The germline V gene encodes CDR1 MRHNA and CDR2 SNTAGT. Repertoires were generated with immunoSEQ multiplex PCR, while TCRdb's copy carries only in-frame clones and drops some. The profile covers some 140,000 clones, with approximately 92% appearing a single time and around 10% taken by the ten largest. This chain links TRBV6-4 with TRBJ2-5, with a weak D call TRBD2 (5 bases). This TCR came from a man younger than 40 in good health. The source material was blood. CDR3 nucleotide sequence: TGTGCCAGCAGTGCCTCCCTAACCGGGGACCAAGAGACCCAGTACTTC. This encodes CASSASLTGDQETQYF.